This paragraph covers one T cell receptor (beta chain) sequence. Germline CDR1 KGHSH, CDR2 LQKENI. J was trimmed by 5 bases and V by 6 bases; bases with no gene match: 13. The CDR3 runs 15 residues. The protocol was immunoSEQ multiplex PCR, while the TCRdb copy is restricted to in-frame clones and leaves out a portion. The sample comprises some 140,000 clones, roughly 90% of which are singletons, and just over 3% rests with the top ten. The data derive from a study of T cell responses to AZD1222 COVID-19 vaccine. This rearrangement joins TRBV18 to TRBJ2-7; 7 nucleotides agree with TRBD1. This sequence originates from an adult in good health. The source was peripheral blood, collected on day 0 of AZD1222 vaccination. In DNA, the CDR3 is TGTGCCAGCTCCCCAGGCCGGTACAGGGGCAACGAGCAGTACTTC. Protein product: CASSPGRYRGNEQYF.